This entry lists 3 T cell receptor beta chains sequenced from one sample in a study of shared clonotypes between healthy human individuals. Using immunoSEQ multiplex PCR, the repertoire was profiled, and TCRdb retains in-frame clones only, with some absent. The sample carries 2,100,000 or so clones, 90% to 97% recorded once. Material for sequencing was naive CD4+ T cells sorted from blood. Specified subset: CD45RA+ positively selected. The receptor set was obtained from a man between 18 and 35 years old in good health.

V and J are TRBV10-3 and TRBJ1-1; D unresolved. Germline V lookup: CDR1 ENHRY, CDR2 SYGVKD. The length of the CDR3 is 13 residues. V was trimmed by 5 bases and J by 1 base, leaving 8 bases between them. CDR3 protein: CAISPSENTEAFF. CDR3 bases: TGTGCCATCAGTCCCAGTGAGAACACTGAAGCTTTCTTT.

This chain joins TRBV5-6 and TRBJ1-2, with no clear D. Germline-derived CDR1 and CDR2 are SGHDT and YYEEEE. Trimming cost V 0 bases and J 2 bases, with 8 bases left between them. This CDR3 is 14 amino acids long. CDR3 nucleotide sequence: TGTGCCAGCAGCTTGGCGACCCGGAACTATGGCTACACCTTC. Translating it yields CASSLATRNYGYTF.

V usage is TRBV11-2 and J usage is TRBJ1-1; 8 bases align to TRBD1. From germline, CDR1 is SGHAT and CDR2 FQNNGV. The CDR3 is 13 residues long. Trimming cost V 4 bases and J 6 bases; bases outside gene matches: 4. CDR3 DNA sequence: TGTGCCAGCAGCTGGACAGGGAGCTCTGAAGCTTTCTTT. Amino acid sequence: CASSWTGSSEAFF.